The clone carrying this T cell receptor (beta chain) was observed once. Its antigen is as yet unknown. The PCR had 60 Vbeta and 13 Jbeta primers. Generated by immunoSEQ multiplex PCR, the TCRdb table keeps only in-frame clones and is missing some. The data contain about 180,000 clones, about four fifths of them singletons. The CDR3 spans 13 residues. Trimming pared 0 bases from V and 12 bases from J, leaving 15 bases between. CDR1 is MGHRA, CDR2 YSYEKL, per germline. These data are taken from a study of cytomegalovirus exposure and HLA in healthy donors. Findings and caveats of the study: A later analysis found TCR association rates differed by HLA locus, highest for DRB1 and lowest for HLA-C. Among TCR sequences, most were rare, though some public TCRs appeared in many donors. Certain sequence variants were highly shared and formed a cluster, and this cluster was likely a sequencing artifact.

The clonotype was recovered from a man aged 25 to 40 in good health and CMV-seronegative. This chain connects TRBV4-1 to TRBJ2-7; D is perhaps TRBD1 (6 bases). The sample taken for sequencing was PBMCs. DNA of the CDR3: TGCGCCAGCAGCCAAGATCAGGGGCCCCTTCGGTACTTC. As protein: CASSQDQGPLRYF.